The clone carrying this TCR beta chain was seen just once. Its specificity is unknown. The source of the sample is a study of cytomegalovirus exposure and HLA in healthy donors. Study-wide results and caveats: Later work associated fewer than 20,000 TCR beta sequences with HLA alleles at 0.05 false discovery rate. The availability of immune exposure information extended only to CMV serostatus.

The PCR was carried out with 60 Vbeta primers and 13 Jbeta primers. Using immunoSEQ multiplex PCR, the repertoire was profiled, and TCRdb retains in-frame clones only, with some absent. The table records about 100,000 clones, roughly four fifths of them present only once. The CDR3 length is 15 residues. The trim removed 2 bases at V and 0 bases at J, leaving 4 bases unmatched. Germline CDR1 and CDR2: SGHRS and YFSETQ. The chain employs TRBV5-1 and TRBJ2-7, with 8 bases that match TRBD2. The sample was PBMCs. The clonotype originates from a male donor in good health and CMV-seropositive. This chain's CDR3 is CASSLLAGSSYEQYF. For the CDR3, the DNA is TGCGCCAGCAGCTTATTAGCGGGAAGCTCCTACGAGCAGTACTTC.